This T cell receptor beta chain was identified in a study of T cell changes during pregnancy in multiple sclerosis. The method was immunoSEQ multiplex PCR; TCRdb's version includes in-frame clones alone and lacks a portion of them. The repertoire includes about 40,000 clones, roughly nine tenths of them detected once, and roughly 13% sits in the top ten. The clonotype originates from a female donor with multiple sclerosis, enrolled in a pregnancy study. The starting material was CD8+ T cells from peripheral blood mononuclear cells, obtained in the first trimester of pregnancy.

The CDR3: CASSLGGSEETQYF. The CDR3 bases are TGTGCCAGCAGCTTGGGTGGGAGCGAAGAGACCCAGTACTTC. V is TRBV5-6 and J is TRBJ2-5, with D tentatively TRBD2 (5 bases). Germline CDR1 and CDR2: SGHDT and YYEEEE. This CDR3 contains 14 residues. The germline V and J ends were trimmed by 0 bases and 3 bases, with 9 bases remaining between them.